This T cell receptor (beta chain) was sequenced in a study of T cell responses to AZD1222 COVID-19 vaccine. Study results and limitations: Two AZD1222 doses significantly raised spike-specific TCR breadth and depth over controls. Clonal diversity was possibly underestimated, and white British individuals and females predominated among donors.

V shed 3 bases and J 10 bases; nucleotides not matched to a gene: 2. The CDR3 is 13 amino acids. Germline assignment: CDR1 KGHSH and CDR2 LQKENI. With respect to this clone: The antigen is unknown.

Repertoires were generated with immunoSEQ multiplex PCR, while TCRdb's copy carries only in-frame clones and drops some. The sample yields some 140,000 clones, roughly 89% seen once. The sequence was obtained from an adult in good health. V and J are TRBV18 and TRBJ2-2; TRBD1 matches at 10 bases. Sequenced material: peripheral blood, taken on day 0 of AZD1222 vaccination. As DNA, the CDR3 is TGTGCCAGCTCACCTGACAGGGGGCTGGAGCTGTTTTTT. This encodes CASSPDRGLELFF.